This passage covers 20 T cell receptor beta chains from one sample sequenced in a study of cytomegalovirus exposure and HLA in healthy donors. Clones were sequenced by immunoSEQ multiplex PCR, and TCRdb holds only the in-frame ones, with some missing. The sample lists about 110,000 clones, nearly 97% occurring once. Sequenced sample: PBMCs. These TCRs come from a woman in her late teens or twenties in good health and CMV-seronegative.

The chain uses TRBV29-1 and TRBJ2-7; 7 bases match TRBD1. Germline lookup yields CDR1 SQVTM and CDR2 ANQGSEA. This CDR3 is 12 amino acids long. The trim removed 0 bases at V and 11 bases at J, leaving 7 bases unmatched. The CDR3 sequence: CSVEDKLGGEYF. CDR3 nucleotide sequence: TGCAGCGTTGAAGATAAACTAGGGGGCGAGTACTTC.

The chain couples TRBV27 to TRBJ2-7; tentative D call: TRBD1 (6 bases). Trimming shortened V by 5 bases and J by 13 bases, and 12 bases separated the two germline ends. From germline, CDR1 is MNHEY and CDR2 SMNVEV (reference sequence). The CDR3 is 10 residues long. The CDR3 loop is CASSRYRVYF. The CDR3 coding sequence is TGTGCCAGCAGTCGATACAGGGTATACTTC.

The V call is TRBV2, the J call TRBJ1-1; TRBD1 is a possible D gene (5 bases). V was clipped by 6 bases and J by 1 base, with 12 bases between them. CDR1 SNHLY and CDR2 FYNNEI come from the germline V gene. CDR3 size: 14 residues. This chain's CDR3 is CASSATGGNTEAFF. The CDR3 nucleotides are TGTGCCAGCAGCGCTACCGGGGGGAACACTGAAGCTTTCTTT.

The CDR3 nucleotides are TGTGCCAGCAGTGAAGGAGAGTGGCTAGCGGGTTCTGATACGCAGTATTTT. It is translated as CASSEGEWLAGSDTQYF. V gene TRBV6-1 combines with J gene TRBJ2-3, with 8 nucleotides matching TRBD2. The CDR3 has 17 amino acids. Trimming cost V 1 base and J 6 bases; bases outside gene matches: 12. Germline V gene sequence: CDR1 MNHNS, CDR2 SASEGT.

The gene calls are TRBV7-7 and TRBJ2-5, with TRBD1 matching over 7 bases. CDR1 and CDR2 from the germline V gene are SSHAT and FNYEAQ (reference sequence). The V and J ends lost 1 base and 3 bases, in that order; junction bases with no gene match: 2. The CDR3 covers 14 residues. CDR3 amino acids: CASSLGQGEETQYF. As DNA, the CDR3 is TGTGCCAGCAGCTTAGGTCAGGGGGAAGAGACCCAGTACTTC.

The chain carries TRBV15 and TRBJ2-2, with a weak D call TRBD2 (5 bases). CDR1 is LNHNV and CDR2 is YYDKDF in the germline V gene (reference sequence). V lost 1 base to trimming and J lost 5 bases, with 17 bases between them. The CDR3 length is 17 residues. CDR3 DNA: TGTGCCACCAGCAGAGCTAGTCTAGCCAGAAATACCGGGGAGCTGTTTTTT. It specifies CATSRASLARNTGELFF.

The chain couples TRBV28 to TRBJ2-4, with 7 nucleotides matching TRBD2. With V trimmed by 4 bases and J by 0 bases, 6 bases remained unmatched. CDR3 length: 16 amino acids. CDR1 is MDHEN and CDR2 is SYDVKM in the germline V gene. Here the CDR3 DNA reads TGTGCCAGCAGTTCCTGGGGGGGGATAGCCAAAAACATTCAGTACTTC. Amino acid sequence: CASSSWGGIAKNIQYF.

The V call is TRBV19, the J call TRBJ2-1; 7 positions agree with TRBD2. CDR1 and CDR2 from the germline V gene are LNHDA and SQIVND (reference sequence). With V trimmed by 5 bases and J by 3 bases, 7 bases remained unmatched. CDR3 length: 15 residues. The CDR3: CASSLPGGLYNEQFF. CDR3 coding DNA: TGTGCCAGTAGTCTCCCGGGGGGACTCTACAATGAGCAGTTCTTC.

CDR3 DNA: TGTGCCAGTAGCAAAAGCGGGGGGGGTTACAATGAGCAGTTCTTC. Translation: CASSKSGGGYNEQFF. The V gene is TRBV19, the J gene TRBJ2-1, with 10 bases matching TRBD2. The CDR3 totals 15 residues. Germline CDR1 is LNHDA and CDR2 is SQIVND (reference sequence). J lost 4 bases, V lost 6 bases, and 6 bases had no gene match.

CDR3 DNA: TGTGCCACCGCCTTTGGACAGGTCTACGAGCAGTACTTC. Its translation is CATAFGQVYEQYF. The gene calls are TRBV6-5 and TRBJ2-7, with 7 positions matching TRBD1. The CDR3 spans 13 residues. CDR1 and CDR2 (germline): MNHEY, SVGAGI. V shed 10 bases, J shed 3 bases, and the junction held 9 bases outside the gene matches.

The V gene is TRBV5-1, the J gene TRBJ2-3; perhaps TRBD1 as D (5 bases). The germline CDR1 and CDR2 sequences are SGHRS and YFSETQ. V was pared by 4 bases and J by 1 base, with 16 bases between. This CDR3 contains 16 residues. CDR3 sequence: CASSLTQGIGTDTQYF. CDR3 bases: TGCGCCAGCAGCCTTACCCAGGGAATTGGCACAGATACGCAGTATTTT.

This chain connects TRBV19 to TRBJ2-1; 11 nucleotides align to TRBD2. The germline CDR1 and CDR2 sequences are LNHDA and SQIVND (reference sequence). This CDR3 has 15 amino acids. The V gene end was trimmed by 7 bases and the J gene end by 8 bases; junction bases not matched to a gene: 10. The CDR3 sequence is CASTLSGGATHEQFF. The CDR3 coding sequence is TGTGCCAGTACCCTTAGCGGGGGGGCCACCCATGAGCAGTTCTTC.

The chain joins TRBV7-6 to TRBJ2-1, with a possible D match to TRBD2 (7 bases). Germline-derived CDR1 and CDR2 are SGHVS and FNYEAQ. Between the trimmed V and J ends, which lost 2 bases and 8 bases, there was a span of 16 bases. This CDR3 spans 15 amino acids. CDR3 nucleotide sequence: TGTGCCAGCAGCTTAAATTTAGGGGGGGCCGATGAGCAGTTCTTC. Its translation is CASSLNLGGADEQFF. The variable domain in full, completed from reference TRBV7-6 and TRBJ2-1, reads GAGVSQSPRYKVTKRGQDVALRCDPISGHVSLYWYRQALGQGPEFLTYFNYEAQQDKSGLPNDRFSAERPEGSISTLTIQRTEQRDSAMYRCASSLNLGGADEQFFGPGTRLTVL.

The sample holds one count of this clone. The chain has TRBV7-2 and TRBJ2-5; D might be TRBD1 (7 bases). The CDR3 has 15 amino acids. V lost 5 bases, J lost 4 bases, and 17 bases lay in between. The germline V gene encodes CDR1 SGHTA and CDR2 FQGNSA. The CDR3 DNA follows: TGTGCCAGCAGCCCCGGAGGAGGGGGCGTAGAGACCCAGTACTTC. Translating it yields CASSPGGGGVETQYF. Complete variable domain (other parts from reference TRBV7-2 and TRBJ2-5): GAGVSQSPSNKVTEKGKDVELRCDPISGHTALYWYRQSLGQGLEFLIYFQGNSAPDKSGLPSDRFSAERTGGSVSTLTIQRTQQEDSAVYLCASSPGGGGVETQYFGPGTRLLVL.

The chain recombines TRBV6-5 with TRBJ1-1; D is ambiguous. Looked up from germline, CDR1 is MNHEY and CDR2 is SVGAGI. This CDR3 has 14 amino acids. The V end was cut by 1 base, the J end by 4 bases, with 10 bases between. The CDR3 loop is CASSYYFGATEAFF. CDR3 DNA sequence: TGTGCCAGCAGTTACTATTTCGGAGCCACTGAAGCTTTCTTT.

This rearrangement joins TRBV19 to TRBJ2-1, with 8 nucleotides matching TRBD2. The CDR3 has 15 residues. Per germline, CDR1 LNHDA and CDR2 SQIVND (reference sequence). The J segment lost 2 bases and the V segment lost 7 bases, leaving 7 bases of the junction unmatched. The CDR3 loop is CASKGTGGPYNEQFF. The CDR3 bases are TGTGCCAGTAAGGGAACGGGGGGGCCCTACAATGAGCAGTTCTTC.

The CDR3 region has the DNA TGTGCCAGCAGTTACAGGTTGGCCCAGGGGTCCTACGAGCAGTACTTC. This codes for CASSYRLAQGSYEQYF. The chain has TRBV6-6 and TRBJ2-7; D perhaps matches TRBD1 (6 bases). CDR3 length: 16 amino acids. V was shortened by 2 bases and J by 1 base, with 15 bases between the two germline ends. Germline CDR1 MNHNY, CDR2 SVGAGI (reference sequence).

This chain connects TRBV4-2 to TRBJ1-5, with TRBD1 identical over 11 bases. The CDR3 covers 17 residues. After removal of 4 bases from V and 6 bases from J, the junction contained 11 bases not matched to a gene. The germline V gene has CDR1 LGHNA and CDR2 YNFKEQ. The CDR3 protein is CASSRDGTGGFGQPQHF. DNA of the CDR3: TGTGCCAGCAGCCGAGACGGGACAGGGGGGTTTGGTCAGCCCCAGCATTTT.

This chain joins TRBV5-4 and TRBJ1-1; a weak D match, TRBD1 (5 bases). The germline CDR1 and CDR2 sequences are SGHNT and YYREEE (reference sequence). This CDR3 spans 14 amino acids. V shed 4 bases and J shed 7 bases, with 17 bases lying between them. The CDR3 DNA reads TGTGCCAGCAGCCTACTGGGGGGTGCAGGTGAAGCTTTCTTT. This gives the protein CASSLLGGAGEAFF. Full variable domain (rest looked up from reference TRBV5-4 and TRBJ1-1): ETGVTQSPTHLIKTRGQQVTLRCSSQSGHNTVSWYQQALGQGPQFIFQYYREEENGRGNFPPRFSGLQFPNYSSELNVNALELDDSALYLCASSLLGGAGEAFFGQGTRLTVV.

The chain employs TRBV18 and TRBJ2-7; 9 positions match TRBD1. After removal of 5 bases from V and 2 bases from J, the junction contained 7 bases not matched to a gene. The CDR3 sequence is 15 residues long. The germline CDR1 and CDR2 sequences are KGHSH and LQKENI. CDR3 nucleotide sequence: TGTGCCAGCTCATCGGGACAGGGAATCCCCTACGAGCAGTACTTC. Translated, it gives CASSSGQGIPYEQYF.